One sample yielded the 27 T cell receptor beta chains listed below, sequenced in a study of T cells after yellow fever vaccination. MiXCR, applied by TCRdb to the 5' RACE reads, yields one record per CDR3 protein. The sample has about 350,000 distinct CDR3 sequences, under 15% seen once. The sample in question was CD4+ T cells sorted from PBMCs, obtained 15 days after the yellow fever booster vaccination. These receptors came from a man aged 18 to 29 who received the YFV17D yellow fever vaccine.

This clonotype was detected ten times or more. CDR3 in DNA: TGTGCCAGCACTGAGGAGGCAGGGGCGAACATTCAGTACTTC. This translates into CASTEEAGANIQYF. This sequence joins TRBV2 and TRBJ2-4; possible D gene TRBD1, 6 bases. V was pared by 7 bases and J by 7 bases, with 17 bases between. The germline CDR1 and CDR2 sequences are SNHLY and FYNNEI. This CDR3 region has 14 residues. The entire variable domain, with the rest obtained from reference TRBV2 and TRBJ2-4, is as follows: EPEVTQTPSHQVTQMGQEVILRCVPISNHLYFYWYRQILGQKVEFLVSFYNNEISEKSEIFDDQFSVERPDGSNFTLKIRSTKLEDSAMYFCASTEEAGANIQYFGAGTRLSVL.

The rearrangement uses TRBV28 and TRBJ1-5; D is unresolved. CDR1 MDHEN and CDR2 SYDVKM come from the germline V gene. This CDR3 has 13 residues. Trimming left V 2 bases short and J 5 bases short, with 7 bases between. CDR3 amino acids: CASSLNSDQPQHF. CDR3 DNA sequence: TGTGCCAGCAGTTTAAATTCTGATCAGCCCCAGCATTTT.

The J gene is TRBJ2-5, the V gene TRBV5-1; a possible D gene is TRBD1 (6 bases). There are 13 residues in the CDR3. V gave up 5 bases and J gave up 5 bases, with 13 bases separating them. Germline values: CDR1 SGHRS, CDR2 YFSETQ. Written as DNA, the CDR3 is TGCGCCAGCAGGGGGACATTCCAGGAGACCCAGTACTTC. Its translation: CASRGTFQETQYF.

This rearrangement joins TRBV21-1 to TRBJ1-5. TRBV21-1 counts as a pseudogene. CDR3 length: 19 residues. The CDR3 nucleotides read TGTGCCAGCAGCCCACAAAAGACCCGACGGACGTATAGCAATCAGCCCCAGCATTTT. It encodes CASSPQKTRRTYSNQPQHF.

The CDR3 sequence: CASSYAERTDTQYF. The CDR3 region has the DNA TGTGCCAGCAGTTACGCGGAACGCACAGATACGCAGTATTTT. The chain links TRBV6-6 to TRBJ2-3; D is uncertain. Trimming removed 2 bases at V and 1 base at J, with 7 bases between. Germline loops: CDR1 MNHNY, CDR2 SVGAGI (reference sequence). The length of the CDR3 is 14 residues.

This chain uses TRBV6-1 with TRBJ1-1; D is possibly TRBD1 (6 bases). CDR3 length equals 18 residues. Deletions cut 3 bases from V and 3 bases from J, with 23 bases between. In germline, CDR1 is MNHNS, CDR2 SASEGT. This CDR3 reads CASSDPGRGPIWDTEAFF. CDR3 in DNA: TGTGCCAGCAGTGACCCGGGACGGGGGCCCATCTGGGACACTGAAGCTTTCTTT.

The chain links TRBV7-8 to TRBJ2-3; possible D gene TRBD1, 5 bases. This CDR3 comprises 14 residues. V dropped 1 base and J dropped 6 bases, with 11 bases sitting between them. Germline V gene sequence: CDR1 SGHVS, CDR2 FQNEAQ. CDR3 sequence: CASSLGRDEDTQYF. The DNA for the CDR3 is TGTGCCAGCAGCTTAGGCAGGGATGAGGATACGCAGTATTTT.

This clonotype was observed a handful of times. The chain recombines TRBV15 with TRBJ2-3; D remains ambiguous. Trimming left V 0 bases short and J 4 bases short, with 5 bases between. The CDR3 has 13 residues. CDR1 and CDR2 (germline): LNHNV, YYDKDF (reference sequence). CDR3: CATSRDLADTQYF. The CDR3 DNA reads as TGTGCCACCAGCAGAGATCTGGCAGATACGCAGTATTTT.

By share of the sample, this clonotype is medium-sized. The junction differs from germline at one of its ends, possibly a read error. The chain uses TRBV5-1 and TRBJ2-3, with no clear D. The length of the CDR3 is 11 residues. Germline-derived CDR1 and CDR2 are SGHRS and YFSETQ. CDR3 sequence: CASSFTDTQYF. The CDR3 DNA is TGTGCCAGCAGCTTTACAGATACGCAGTATTTT.

CDR3 sequence (DNA): TGCGCCAGCAGCCAACCCTCGGTCAAAAACATTCAGTACTTC. Encoded protein: CASSQPSVKNIQYF. The J gene is TRBJ2-4, the V gene TRBV4-1; D not certain. This CDR3 region has 14 residues. Trimming removed 2 bases from V and 3 bases from J, with 8 bases in between. Germline loops: CDR1 MGHRA, CDR2 YSYEKL.

The CDR3 reads CASSYPRTDLSYEQYF. The CDR3 bases are TGTGCCAGCAGTTACCCTAGGACAGACCTCTCCTACGAGCAGTACTTC. V gene TRBV6-2 or TRBV6-3 combines with J gene TRBJ2-7; maybe TRBD1 (6 bases). Trimming left V 2 bases short and J 0 bases short, with 14 bases between. The CDR3 sequence is 16 residues long. Germline V gives CDR1 MNHEY, CDR2 SVGEGT.

There are a few counts of this clonotype. V is TRBV28 and J is TRBJ1-2; D is undetermined. There are 14 residues in the CDR3. CDR1 MDHEN and CDR2 SYDVKM come from the germline V gene. V gave up 3 bases and J gave up 0 bases, with 8 bases separating them. The CDR3 DNA sequence: TGTGCCAGCAGTTTTAGTGTAGCTAACTATGGCTACACCTTC. This translates into CASSFSVANYGYTF.

This clonotype turned up a few times. The chain joins TRBV4-3 to TRBJ2-7, with D maybe TRBD1 (5 bases). This CDR3 spans 13 amino acids. The germline gives CDR1 LGHNA, CDR2 YSLEER. V lost 10 bases, J lost 0 bases, and 13 bases lay in between. The CDR3 loop reads CAILRQYSYEQYV. The CDR3, as DNA: TGCGCCATACTCAGACAGTACTCCTACGAGCAGTACGTC.

As to this clonotype: The junction departs from the called germline gene at one end, perhaps through a read error. This sequence joins TRBV5-4 and TRBJ2-3, with D possibly matching TRBD2 (6 bases). This CDR3 is built from 11 residues. CDR1 and CDR2 (germline): SGHNT, YYREEE (reference sequence). CDR3 residues: CASRGLRKEFF. The CDR3, as DNA: TGTGCCAGCAGGGGACTCCGCAAAGAGTTTTTT.

The V and J genes are TRBV11-2 and TRBJ2-4; maybe TRBD2 (6 bases). This CDR3 has 15 residues. The germline V gene has CDR1 SGHAT and CDR2 FQNNGV. V was trimmed by 5 bases and J by 6 bases, leaving 17 bases between them. This CDR3 reads CASSAPRDGGNIQYF. The DNA of the CDR3 is TGTGCCAGCAGCGCTCCCCGGGACGGGGGAAACATTCAGTACTTC.

This clonotype has a handful of counts. The V call is TRBV7-3, the J call TRBJ1-1; TRBD1 aligns across 7 bases. Germline-derived CDR1 and CDR2 are SGHTA and FQGTGA. The CDR3 covers 15 residues. Trimming cost V 0 bases and J 1 base; bases outside gene matches: 2. CDR3 sequence reads: CASSLTRDRNTEAFF. DNA of the CDR3: TGTGCCAGCAGCTTAACACGGGACAGGAACACTGAAGCTTTCTTT. Full variable domain (rest looked up from reference TRBV7-3 and TRBJ1-1): GAGVSQTPSNKVTEKGKYVELRCDPISGHTALYWYRQSLGQGPEFLIYFQGTGAADDSGLPNDRFFAVRPEGSVSTLKIQRTERGDSAVYLCASSLTRDRNTEAFFGQGTRLTVV.

The gene calls are TRBV7-2 and TRBJ2-2; 8 positions agree with TRBD1. V gave up 6 bases and J gave up 4 bases; unmatched junction bases: 10. Germline V CDR1 and CDR2: SGHTA, FQGNSA. The CDR3 loop spans 16 amino acids. CDR3: CASSSGTGGFTGELFF. As DNA, the CDR3 is TGTGCCAGCAGTTCCGGGACAGGTGGTTTCACCGGGGAGCTGTTTTTT.

The V and J genes are TRBV11-3 and TRBJ2-2, with D perhaps TRBD2 (5 bases). Germline V gene sequence: CDR1 SGHNT, CDR2 YENEEA. Trimming took off 5 bases at V and 3 bases at J, with 16 bases between the two ends. The length of the CDR3 is 16 residues. The CDR3: CASSGSWVAYTGELFF. The CDR3, as DNA: TGTGCCAGCAGCGGAAGCTGGGTAGCGTACACCGGGGAGCTGTTTTTT.

V is TRBV2 and J is TRBJ2-6; D is unclear. The CDR3 is 14 residues long. CDR1 SNHLY and CDR2 FYNNEI come from the germline V gene. V lost 3 bases to trimming and J lost 0 bases, with 3 bases between them. The CDR3 protein is CASSDPSGANVLTF. The CDR3 bases are TGTGCCAGCAGTGACCCCTCTGGGGCCAACGTCCTGACTTTC.

V and J are TRBV10-3 and TRBJ1-2, with unresolved D. CDR1 and CDR2 from the germline V gene are ENHRY and SYGVKD. The CDR3 is 13 amino acids. V lost 6 bases and J lost 0, with 8 bases in between. CDR3 loop: CAISEDSNYGYTF. Here the CDR3 DNA reads TGTGCCATCAGCGAAGACTCTAACTATGGCTACACCTTC.

V gene TRBV6-6 combines with J gene TRBJ2-7; 14 bases align to TRBD2. Germline CDR1 is MNHNY and CDR2 is SVGAGI (reference sequence). Trimming cost V 5 bases and J 12 bases; bases outside gene matches: 12. The CDR3 runs 15 residues. For the CDR3, the DNA is TGTGCCAGCAGTATACCGTCGGGACTAGCGGGGGAGGCGTACTTC. Translated, it gives CASSIPSGLAGEAYF.

V usage is TRBV4-1 and J usage is TRBJ2-2, with 9 nucleotides matching TRBD1. V lost 4 bases to trimming and J lost 3 bases; unmatched junction nucleotides: 12. The germline CDR1 and CDR2 sequences are MGHRA and YSYEKL. This CDR3 has 18 amino acids. The CDR3 DNA sequence: TGCGCCAGCAGCCGTCACAGGGGGCCGAGGGCCTACACCGGGGAGCTGTTTTTT. Translated, it gives CASSRHRGPRAYTGELFF.

This clonotype has a handful of counts. The CDR3 loop is CASSEILRGQETQYF. The CDR3 DNA is TGTGCCAGCAGTGAAATTCTTCGGGGGCAAGAGACCCAGTACTTC. This chain links TRBV2 with TRBJ2-5, with D possibly matching TRBD2 (6 bases). Trimming took off 2 bases at V and 2 bases at J, with 12 bases between the two ends. The CDR3 contains 15 residues. The germline V gene encodes CDR1 SNHLY and CDR2 FYNNEI.

This clonotype came up a few times. The chain carries TRBV5-1 and TRBJ2-7; D possibly corresponds to TRBD1 (5 bases). V was trimmed by 2 bases and J by 2 bases, leaving 11 bases between them. Germline CDR1 reads SGHRS; CDR2 reads YFSETQ. This CDR3 region has 14 residues. The CDR3, as DNA: TGCGCCAGCAGCTTCGGAGACAGTCCCTACGAGCAGTACTTC. This sequence encodes CASSFGDSPYEQYF.

This clonotype was seen a few times. V gene TRBV27 combines with J gene TRBJ1-1; weak D call: TRBD1 (5 bases). Germline V CDR1 and CDR2: MNHEY, SMNVEV (reference sequence). The V end lost 5 bases, the J end lost 1 base, and 20 bases lay between the germline ends. The CDR3 extends over 17 amino acids. CDR3 nucleotides: TGTGCCAGCAGTCCCGGCGCGGGGGGGAGAGGGAACACTGAAGCTTTCTTT. Its protein product is CASSPGAGGRGNTEAFF.

The sample holds many counts of this clonotype. This chain connects TRBV5-1 to TRBJ1-5; TRBD1 matches at 8 bases. Germline CDR1 and CDR2: SGHRS and YFSETQ. J was trimmed by 3 bases and V by 4 bases; bases with no gene match: 6. The CDR3 spans 15 residues. The CDR3 sequence is CASSVGTGYNQPQHF. DNA for the CDR3: TGCGCCAGCAGCGTCGGGACAGGCTACAATCAGCCCCAGCATTTT.

CDR3 residues: CAWASGTDTQYF. As DNA, the CDR3 is TGTGCCTGGGCTAGCGGCACAGATACGCAGTATTTT. The chain recombines TRBV30 with TRBJ2-3, with a tentative D call TRBD2 (6 bases). The CDR3 covers 12 residues. V gave up 5 bases and J gave up 1 base, with 7 bases separating them. Germline CDR1 and CDR2: GTSNPN and SVGIG (reference sequence).